The 17 T cell receptor beta chains below come from one sample, sequenced in a study of blood T cell repertoires in COVID-19 (dated by TCRdb to 2020 to 2022). The library was obtained by the immunoSEQ multiplex PCR assay. TCRdb mirrors the immuneACCESS table, restricted to in-frame sequences. Some clones are absent from its copies; in checked studies, under half trace to an unresolved V gene, and the reason for the others is unknown. The sample yields fewer than 350,000 clones; about 89% were counted once. The ten biggest clones cover 4.5% to 6.5% of the sample. Sequenced input: PBMCs or T cells enriched from blood (not recorded which). The source of these receptors is a man in his sixties who had recovered from COVID-19.

This chain uses TRBV4-3 with TRBJ2-1; either TRBD1 or TRBD2 may supply D (9 bases each). The V gene lost 2 bases and the J gene lost 1 base, with 24 bases spanning the gap. The CDR3 length is 20 residues. Germline V CDR1 and CDR2: LGHNA, YSLEER. This CDR3 is CASSQPDRGKTSGSYNEQFF. The DNA of the CDR3 is TGCGCCAGCAGCCAACCGGACAGGGGCAAAACTAGCGGGTCCTACAATGAGCAGTTCTTC.

This rearrangement joins TRBV27 to TRBJ2-2; D call uncertain. CDR1 and CDR2 from the germline V gene are MNHEY and SMNVEV (reference sequence). Trimming removed 5 bases at V and 8 bases at J, with 15 bases between. The CDR3 covers 14 residues. DNA of the CDR3: TGTGCCAGCAGTAGCCTCGGGTCCGAGGGGGAGCTGTTTTTT. It translates to CASSSLGSEGELFF.

This clone has a single count. V and J are TRBV28 and TRBJ2-5, with 11 bases aligning to TRBD2. The V gene end was trimmed by 6 bases and the J gene end by 3 bases; junction bases not matched to a gene: 3. Per germline, CDR1 MDHEN and CDR2 SYDVKM. The CDR3 has 14 amino acids. DNA of the CDR3: TGTGCCAGCAGGGAACTAGCGGGGGAAGAGACCCAGTACTTC. Translation gives CASRELAGEETQYF.

The rearrangement joins TRBV20-1 to TRBJ2-1; D not certain. V lost 5 bases and J lost 4, with 6 bases in between. This CDR3 spans 11 amino acids. Germline V gene sequence: CDR1 DFQATT, CDR2 SNEGSKA (reference sequence). The CDR3 DNA is TGCAGTGCTCCCTATTACAATGAGCAGTTCTTC. Translating gives CSAPYYNEQFF.

This chain uses TRBV5-1 with TRBJ1-4; the D is unclear. This CDR3 is built from 15 residues. V lost 4 bases and J lost 3, with 13 bases in between. Germline CDR1 is SGHRS and CDR2 is YFSETQ. The CDR3 nucleotides read TGCGCCAGCAGCCCGGAGGCTTCGGCTAATGAAAAACTGTTTTTT. Translating it yields CASSPEASANEKLFF.

The genes are TRBV5-1 and TRBJ2-3; no definite D call. The CDR3 consists of 14 residues. Germline loops: CDR1 SGHRS, CDR2 YFSETQ. Trimming stripped 1 base from V and 0 bases from J, with 6 bases between. CDR3 residues: CASSLSGSTDTQYF. CDR3 nucleotide sequence: TGCGCCAGCAGCTTGTCTGGCAGCACAGATACGCAGTATTTT.

The chain employs TRBV18 and TRBJ2-1, with a possible D match to TRBD2 (6 bases). The CDR3 is 16 amino acids. Germline values: CDR1 KGHSH, CDR2 LQKENI. Trimming pared 3 bases from V and 3 bases from J, leaving 15 bases between. In DNA form, the CDR3 reads TGTGCCAGCTCACCGACACTAGCTGCCGGCTACAATGAGCAGTTCTTC. Translation gives CASSPTLAAGYNEQFF.

V is TRBV21-1 and J is TRBJ1-2; the D call TRBD1 from the table was never checked on the DNA. TRBV21-1 is recorded as a pseudogene. The CDR3 sequence is 14 residues long. CDR3 amino acids: CASSKGGTGVSYTF. As DNA, the CDR3 is TGTGCCAGCAGCAAAGGAGGGACAGGGGTGAGCTACACCTTC.

The chain combines TRBV24-1 with TRBJ2-2; D possibly corresponds to TRBD2 (5 bases). CDR1 KGHDR and CDR2 SFDVKD come from the germline V gene. This CDR3 has 17 amino acids. V lost 3 bases and J lost 6, with 19 bases in between. CDR3 DNA: TGTGCCACCAGTGATGTAACCGGGGTAAGCGCCCCCGGGGAGCTGTTTTTT. Protein: CATSDVTGVSAPGELFF.

This rearrangement joins TRBV6-4 to TRBJ2-1; 8 nucleotides agree with TRBD2. After removal of 0 bases from V and 6 bases from J, the junction contained 7 bases not matched to a gene. The CDR3 length is 16 residues. CDR1 is MRHNA, CDR2 SNTAGT, per germline. The CDR3 loop reads CASSDSISGSGNEQFF. The CDR3 nucleotides are TGTGCCAGCAGTGACTCGATCAGCGGGAGTGGCAATGAGCAGTTCTTC.

V gene TRBV19 combines with J gene TRBJ1-1; D is perhaps TRBD1 (5 bases). CDR3 length: 15 residues. The V end was cut by 7 bases, the J end by 2 bases, with 17 bases between. Germline lookup yields CDR1 LNHDA and CDR2 SQIVND (reference sequence). Here the CDR3 DNA reads TGTGCCAGTACCGGCGGAGGGGCTCTCAACACTGAAGCTTTCTTT. As protein: CASTGGGALNTEAFF.

This chain joins TRBV5-4 and TRBJ1-5; possible D gene TRBD1, 6 bases. The V end lost 2 bases, the J end lost 0 bases, and 12 bases lay between the germline ends. Germline CDR1 SGHNT, CDR2 YYREEE (reference sequence). The CDR3 has 16 amino acids. Here the CDR3 DNA reads TGTGCCAGCAGCTTTGGGGGGGCCCTTAGCAATCAGCCCCAGCATTTT. Translation gives CASSFGGALSNQPQHF.

The rearrangement joins TRBV6-5 to TRBJ2-1; D uncertain. CDR1 is MNHEY, CDR2 SVGAGI, per germline. The CDR3 contains 13 residues. Between the trimmed V and J ends, which lost 0 bases and 3 bases, there was a span of 3 bases. CDR3 residues: CASSYSFYNEQFF. For the CDR3, the DNA is TGTGCCAGCAGTTACTCCTTCTACAATGAGCAGTTCTTC.

The J gene is TRBJ1-2, the V gene TRBV7-3, with 9 nucleotides matching TRBD1. The germline V gene has CDR1 SGHTA and CDR2 FQGTGA. There are 13 residues in the CDR3. After removal of 6 bases from V and 4 bases from J, the junction contained 3 bases not matched to a gene. The CDR3 nucleotides read TGTGCCAGCAGGGGGACAGGGACCTATGGCTACACCTTC. This encodes CASRGTGTYGYTF. Filled out from reference TRBV7-3 and TRBJ1-2, the complete variable domain reads GAGVSQTPSNKVTEKGKYVELRCDPISGHTALYWYRQSLGQGPEFLIYFQGTGAADDSGLPNDRFFAVRPEGSVSTLKIQRTERGDSAVYLCASRGTGTYGYTFGSGTRLTVV.

The chain has TRBV5-1 and TRBJ2-7, with D perhaps TRBD1 (6 bases). From germline, CDR1 is SGHRS and CDR2 YFSETQ. The CDR3 totals 16 residues. Deletions cut 3 bases from V and 0 bases from J, with 16 bases between. The CDR3 DNA reads as TGCGCCAGCAGCTCAAACCGGGACATCATCTCCTACGAGCAGTACTTC. Encoded protein: CASSSNRDIISYEQYF.

This rearrangement joins TRBV5-1 to TRBJ2-7; the match to TRBD2 covers 10 bases. The CDR3 has 15 residues. V trimming: 1 base; J trimming: 5 bases; junction bases outside the gene matches: 6. Germline V gives CDR1 SGHRS, CDR2 YFSETQ. The CDR3 nucleotides are TGCGCCAGCAGCTTGAGGGCTAGCGGGAGCGACGAGCAGTACTTC. It codes for CASSLRASGSDEQYF. The whole variable domain, filled in from reference TRBV5-1 and TRBJ2-7, reads KAGVTQTPRYLIKTRGQQVTLSCSPISGHRSVSWYQQTPGQGLQFLFEYFSETQRNKGNFPGRFSGRQFSNSRSEMNVSTLELGDSALYLCASSLRASGSDEQYFGPGTRLTVT.

This clone was observed a handful of times. This chain links TRBV5-6 with TRBJ1-1; D gene ambiguous. CDR3 length equals 13 residues. Trimming removed 4 bases from V and 0 bases from J, with 7 bases in between. CDR1 is SGHDT and CDR2 is YYEEEE in the germline V gene. The CDR3 DNA reads TGTGCCAGCAGCCCGGGATTGAACACTGAAGCTTTCTTT. As protein: CASSPGLNTEAFF.